This record concerns one TCR beta chain sequence. Its matching antigen is unknown. The germline CDR1 and CDR2 sequences are SGHDN and FVKESK. V was clipped by 2 bases and J by 0 bases; unmatched bases: 9. This CDR3 has 17 residues. Donors in the study were healthy people who gave bone marrow. The PCR had 60 Vbeta and 13 Jbeta primers. Libraries were prepared by immunoSEQ multiplex PCR; TCRdb keeps only in-frame clonotypes and omits some of them. The sample shows about 150,000 clones, roughly 77% of them seen only once. The sample comes from a study of cytomegalovirus exposure and HLA in healthy donors. Regarding the study as a whole: HLA allele associations emerged for around 15,000 TCR beta sequences in a later analysis, at 0.05 false discovery rate.

The rearrangement uses TRBV14 and TRBJ1-1, with 7 bases identical to TRBD1. Sample: PBMCs. The TCR sequence derives from a man in his thirties or forties in good health and CMV-seropositive. CDR3 protein: CASSQFRGGALNTEAFF. CDR3 coding DNA: TGTGCCAGCAGCCAATTTCGAGGGGGCGCCCTGAACACTGAAGCTTTCTTT. Full variable domain (remainder filled in from reference TRBV14 and TRBJ1-1): EAGVTQFPSHSVIEKGQTVTLRCDPISGHDNLYWYRRVMGKEIKFLLHFVKESKQDESGMPNNRFLAERTGGTYSTLKVQPAELEDSGVYFCASSQFRGGALNTEAFFGQGTRLTVV.